Included here is one TCR beta chain sequence, with context. The antigen is undetermined. Cultured CD4+ T-cell DNA underwent Oncomine TCR Beta short-read sequencing. Someone extracted genomic DNA from cultured CD4+ T cells. From the PCR reads, TCRdb called clonotypes with MiXCR, one entry per CDR3 protein. The repertoire includes 15,000 to 20,000 distinct CDR3 sequences, around 46% of them detected once, and approximately 7% sits in the top ten. Treatment described: approximately 11-day PBMC culture with coronavirus spike peptide pools or control peptides (ViraFEST assay). The sample originates from a study of vaccination and CD4 T cells after COVID-19. Overall study context: The authors used overlapping spike peptides from SARS-CoV-2, HCoV-NL63, HCoV-OC43 and HCoV-229E to stimulate cells.

The clonotype was recovered from a human donor who had recovered from COVID-19. This specimen consisted of CD4+ T cells from blood, cultured in vitro, obtained after SARS-CoV-2 vaccination.

The CDR3 DNA reads TGTGCCAGCAGCTTGAAGAGACTAGCGGGAGTCAACGAGCAGTACTTC. Protein: CASSLKRLAGVNEQYF. V gene TRBV5-4 combines with J gene TRBJ2-7, with 12 bases lining up with TRBD2. CDR3 length: 16 amino acids. The J segment lost 5 bases and the V segment lost 1 base, leaving 7 bases of the junction unmatched. Germline V lookup: CDR1 SGHNT, CDR2 YYREEE (reference sequence).